Listed below are T cell receptor beta chains from one sample, sequenced in a study of T cell changes during pregnancy in multiple sclerosis. Here immunoSEQ multiplex PCR was the method, and the copy in TCRdb shows in-frame clones only, minus some. The sample carries 45,000 to 55,000 clones, over 90% recorded once. Material: peripheral blood, obtained after pregnancy. These receptors were obtained from a female donor with multiple sclerosis, enrolled in a pregnancy study. Both conserved end residues are part of each CDR3. D genes are given only for firm matches. The listing skips clone size in some rows; elsewhere it reads once, few, many or a size class.

cdr3_nt: TGTGCCAGCAGCTTTTGGGGGACAGGGACAAACACTGAAGCTTTCTTT
cdr3_aa: CASSFWGTGTNTEAFF
d_call: TRBD1
clone_size: -
v_call: TRBV5-6
j_call: TRBJ1-1

cdr3_nt: TGTGCCAGCAGTTTTCTCGGTCAGCCCCAGCATTTT
cdr3_aa: CASSFLGQPQHF
d_call: -
clone_size: -
v_call: TRBV27
j_call: TRBJ1-5

cdr3_nt: TGTGCCAGCAGCAGCACAGGCTTCAATCAGCCCCAGCATTTT
cdr3_aa: CASSSTGFNQPQHF
d_call: -
clone_size: -
v_call: TRBV6-6
j_call: TRBJ1-5

cdr3_nt: TGTGCCAGCGGGGTAGCGGGGGGGCCTAGGACAGATACGCAGTATTTT
cdr3_aa: CASGVAGGPRTDTQYF
d_call: TRBD2
clone_size: -
v_call: TRBV7-8
j_call: TRBJ2-3

cdr3_nt: TGTGCCAGCAGCGTAGGAGTAGGAGGGGTAGCTTTCTTT
cdr3_aa: CASSVGVGGVAFF
d_call: -
clone_size: -
v_call: TRBV9
j_call: TRBJ1-1

cdr3_nt: TGTGCCAGCAGCTTAGGACAGCATAACTATGGCTACACCTTC
cdr3_aa: CASSLGQHNYGYTF
d_call: -
clone_size: -
v_call: TRBV7-2
j_call: TRBJ1-2

cdr3_nt: TGCAGCGCAGACAGGGGGCTGGCCGGGGAGCTGTTTTTT
cdr3_aa: CSADRGLAGELFF
d_call: TRBD1
clone_size: -
v_call: TRBV29-1
j_call: TRBJ2-2

cdr3_nt: TGTGCCCGGAGACCTAGCGGGGTCAGCTCCTACGAGCAGTACTTC
cdr3_aa: CARRPSGVSSYEQYF
d_call: TRBD2
clone_size: -
v_call: TRBV30
j_call: TRBJ2-7

cdr3_nt: TGTGCCAGCAGATATCGAAGCGGGGGGGCTTTGGAGACCCAGTACTTC
cdr3_aa: CASRYRSGGALETQYF
d_call: TRBD2
clone_size: -
v_call: TRBV7-2
j_call: TRBJ2-5

cdr3_nt: TGTGCCAGCAGCCAAGAGTTTCGGACTCCCCAGCATTTT
cdr3_aa: CASSQEFRTPQHF
d_call: -
clone_size: -
v_call: TRBV4-2
j_call: TRBJ1-5

cdr3_nt: TGTGCCAGCAGCCCGCGAGGGTGGGCGGCCTTCAATGAGCAGTTCTTC
cdr3_aa: CASSPRGWAAFNEQFF
d_call: -
clone_size: once
v_call: TRBV11-2
j_call: TRBJ2-1

cdr3_nt: TGTGCCTGGACGACAGGGGCCTCCGTCCTCTATGGCTACACCTTC
cdr3_aa: CAWTTGASVLYGYTF
d_call: TRBD1
clone_size: -
v_call: TRBV30
j_call: TRBJ1-2

cdr3_nt: TGTGCCAGCTCACCACGGGAACAGGGGCGGACTGGGGCCAACGTCCTGACTTTC
cdr3_aa: CASSPREQGRTGANVLTF
d_call: TRBD1
clone_size: -
v_call: TRBV18
j_call: TRBJ2-6

cdr3_nt: TGCGCCAGCAGCCAAGCGACTAGGGGTGAGCAGTTCTTC
cdr3_aa: CASSQATRGEQFF
d_call: -
clone_size: -
v_call: TRBV4-3
j_call: TRBJ2-1

cdr3_nt: TGTGCCAGTAGTATTTCACAGGGTGGCAATCAGCCCCAGCATTTT
cdr3_aa: CASSISQGGNQPQHF
d_call: -
clone_size: -
v_call: TRBV19
j_call: TRBJ1-5

cdr3_nt: TGTGCCAGCAGTTTGAGCAGGTCCATGAACACTGAAGCTTTCTTT
cdr3_aa: CASSLSRSMNTEAFF
d_call: -
clone_size: -
v_call: TRBV27
j_call: TRBJ1-1

cdr3_nt: TGTGCCAGCAGCGTCTCGGGACTAGGGGGCACAGATACGCAGTATTTT
cdr3_aa: CASSVSGLGGTDTQYF
d_call: TRBD2
clone_size: -
v_call: TRBV9
j_call: TRBJ2-3

cdr3_nt: TGTGCCAGCAGCCCCTCGGGACAGGTTGGAAGGTCCCAGCATTTT
cdr3_aa: CASSPSGQVGRSQHF
d_call: TRBD1
clone_size: -
v_call: TRBV7-2
j_call: TRBJ1-5

cdr3_nt: TGTGCCAGCAGCTTGGCCGTCTTACGGGGCCAAGAGACCCAGTACTTC
cdr3_aa: CASSLAVLRGQETQYF
d_call: -
clone_size: -
v_call: TRBV5-5
j_call: TRBJ2-5

cdr3_nt: TGTGCCAGCAGTCCACAGGGGTCTGGGGCCAACGTCCTGACTTTC
cdr3_aa: CASSPQGSGANVLTF
d_call: TRBD1
clone_size: -
v_call: TRBV6-6
j_call: TRBJ2-6

cdr3_nt: TGTGCCAGTACAAGGAGGGAGAGCTCCTATAATTCACCCCTCCACTTT
cdr3_aa: CASTRRESSYNSPLHF
d_call: -
clone_size: -
v_call: TRBV19
j_call: TRBJ1-6

cdr3_nt: TGTGCCAGCAGCAACAGGGCCTACGAGCAGTACTTC
cdr3_aa: CASSNRAYEQYF
d_call: -
clone_size: -
v_call: TRBV6-5
j_call: TRBJ2-7

cdr3_nt: TGTGCCAGCAGTGTAGGGACTAACACCGGGGAGCTGTTTTTT
cdr3_aa: CASSVGTNTGELFF
d_call: -
clone_size: -
v_call: TRBV7-3
j_call: TRBJ2-2

cdr3_nt: TGTGCTACTCAGCAGGGAGAGACCCAGTACTTC
cdr3_aa: CATQQGETQYF
d_call: -
clone_size: -
v_call: TRBV6-5
j_call: TRBJ2-5

cdr3_nt: TGTGCCAGCAGCGTAGTGGGACAGGGGGTAGATACGCAGTATTTT
cdr3_aa: CASSVVGQGVDTQYF
d_call: TRBD1
clone_size: -
v_call: TRBV9
j_call: TRBJ2-3

cdr3_nt: TGTGCCAGTAGTCCCCTCTGGGGGCCCAGCTCTGGAAACACCATATATTTT
cdr3_aa: CASSPLWGPSSGNTIYF
d_call: -
clone_size: -
v_call: TRBV19
j_call: TRBJ1-3

cdr3_nt: TGTGCCAGCAGTTACGAAACAGGGGATCGCGAGCAGTACTTC
cdr3_aa: CASSYETGDREQYF
d_call: TRBD1
clone_size: -
v_call: TRBV6-5
j_call: TRBJ2-7

cdr3_nt: TGTGCCGCGGGCGGGGGCGCGAGGGCTGGCTACACCTTC
cdr3_aa: CAAGGGARAGYTF
d_call: -
clone_size: -
v_call: TRBV27
j_call: TRBJ1-2

cdr3_nt: TGTGCCAGCAGTTTATCGGGAGATGACGAGCAGTACTTC
cdr3_aa: CASSLSGDDEQYF
d_call: -
clone_size: -
v_call: TRBV27
j_call: TRBJ2-7

cdr3_nt: TGTGCCACCAAGGGGGTAACGGGACCTTACAATGAGCAGTTCTTC
cdr3_aa: CATKGVTGPYNEQFF
d_call: -
clone_size: -
v_call: TRBV2
j_call: TRBJ2-1

cdr3_nt: TGTGCCAGCAGCTCCAGGTTACCTCTAGCCAAAAACATTCAGTACTTC
cdr3_aa: CASSSRLPLAKNIQYF
d_call: -
clone_size: -
v_call: TRBV5-4
j_call: TRBJ2-4

cdr3_nt: TGCAGCCGACTAGCGGGAGAGACCCAGTACTTC
cdr3_aa: CSRLAGETQYF
d_call: TRBD2
clone_size: few
v_call: TRBV20-1
j_call: TRBJ2-5

cdr3_nt: TGTGCCAGCAGTGCCTCCCACACTGAAGCTTTCTTT
cdr3_aa: CASSASHTEAFF
d_call: -
clone_size: -
v_call: TRBV6-1
j_call: TRBJ1-1

cdr3_nt: TGTGCCAGCAGCCGAGCGAGACAGGGTGACTATGGCTACACCTTC
cdr3_aa: CASSRARQGDYGYTF
d_call: TRBD1
clone_size: once
v_call: TRBV6-6
j_call: TRBJ1-2

cdr3_nt: TGTGCCAGCAGTTTGGGTGGAGGGCGGGCAGCTTTCTTT
cdr3_aa: CASSLGGGRAAFF
d_call: -
clone_size: -
v_call: TRBV27
j_call: TRBJ1-1

cdr3_nt: TGTGCCAGCAGTTTAGCACAGGGGAGTGGAAACACCATATATTTT
cdr3_aa: CASSLAQGSGNTIYF
d_call: TRBD1
clone_size: -
v_call: TRBV27
j_call: TRBJ1-3

cdr3_nt: TGTGCCAGCAGTGACTCTAGCAATTCACCCCTCCACTTT
cdr3_aa: CASSDSSNSPLHF
d_call: -
clone_size: few
v_call: TRBV6-4
j_call: TRBJ1-6

cdr3_nt: TGTGCCAGCAGCCCAGGGACAGGGGAGCAGTACTTC
cdr3_aa: CASSPGTGEQYF
d_call: TRBD1
clone_size: -
v_call: TRBV7-8
j_call: TRBJ2-7

cdr3_nt: TGTGCCAGCAGTCTCTGGGAGCTGTTTTTT
cdr3_aa: CASSLWELFF
d_call: -
clone_size: -
v_call: TRBV6-1
j_call: TRBJ2-2

cdr3_nt: TGCAGCGTTGAGGGACTAGCGGGGTTGGGGGACATTCAGTACTTC
cdr3_aa: CSVEGLAGLGDIQYF
d_call: TRBD2
clone_size: -
v_call: TRBV29-1
j_call: TRBJ2-4

cdr3_nt: TGTGCCAGCAGCCCCGGGGGGACAGGGGTGTTCAAACTGTTTTTT
cdr3_aa: CASSPGGTGVFKLFF
d_call: TRBD1
clone_size: -
v_call: TRBV6-5
j_call: TRBJ1-4

cdr3_nt: TGTGCCAGCAGCTTAGTCTTAGGCGACAGGGCCTCCTACGAGCAGTACTTC
cdr3_aa: CASSLVLGDRASYEQYF
d_call: TRBD1
clone_size: -
v_call: TRBV7-8
j_call: TRBJ2-7

cdr3_nt: TGCGCCAGCAGCCAATCTCCGGGACAGGGGGGCAATGAGCAGTTCTTC
cdr3_aa: CASSQSPGQGGNEQFF
d_call: TRBD1
clone_size: medium-sized
v_call: TRBV4-3
j_call: TRBJ2-1

cdr3_nt: TGTGCCAGCAGCTCTGATGGGGCCATATATGGCTACACCTTC
cdr3_aa: CASSSDGAIYGYTF
d_call: -
clone_size: -
v_call: TRBV7-8
j_call: TRBJ1-2

cdr3_nt: TGTGCCAGCAGCCCCTCCCCGAGCGAAAAACCGACCGGGGAGCTGTTTTTT
cdr3_aa: CASSPSPSEKPTGELFF
d_call: -
clone_size: once
v_call: TRBV14
j_call: TRBJ2-2

cdr3_nt: TGTGCCAGCAGCTTAGTGGCAGGATTCAATCAGCCCCAGCATTTT
cdr3_aa: CASSLVAGFNQPQHF
d_call: -
clone_size: -
v_call: TRBV7-8
j_call: TRBJ1-5

cdr3_nt: TGTGCCAGCAGCCAAGTGGAGCGGGGGAAAGATGAGCAGTTCTTC
cdr3_aa: CASSQVERGKDEQFF
d_call: TRBD2
clone_size: -
v_call: TRBV4-2
j_call: TRBJ2-1

cdr3_nt: TGTGCCAGTAGAAACAGGGGCGCAATCTACGAGCAGTACTTC
cdr3_aa: CASRNRGAIYEQYF
d_call: TRBD1
clone_size: once
v_call: TRBV19
j_call: TRBJ2-7

cdr3_nt: TGTGCCAGCATGGTGCGTCCCAATCAGCCCCAGCATTTT
cdr3_aa: CASMVRPNQPQHF
d_call: -
clone_size: -
v_call: TRBV5-8
j_call: TRBJ1-5

cdr3_nt: TGTGCCAGCAGCTTAGGGCAGGGCATTCAGTACTTC
cdr3_aa: CASSLGQGIQYF
d_call: -
clone_size: once
v_call: TRBV7-2
j_call: TRBJ2-4

cdr3_nt: TGTGCCAGCAGCGTATTTGGGACATGGGACACCGGGGAGCTGTTTTTT
cdr3_aa: CASSVFGTWDTGELFF
d_call: -
clone_size: -
v_call: TRBV9
j_call: TRBJ2-2

cdr3_nt: TGTGCCTGGAGGGATACAGAAAACACTGAAGCTTTCTTT
cdr3_aa: CAWRDTENTEAFF
d_call: -
clone_size: -
v_call: TRBV30
j_call: TRBJ1-1